This TCR beta chain was identified in a study of T and B cells in COVID-19 patients. About the study: Peripheral blood came from COVID-19 patients with active infection or after recovery. The recovered patients had mostly mild to moderate COVID-19 with outpatient management.

Per the germline V gene, CDR1 is SGHDT and CDR2 is YYEEEE. The CDR3 loop spans 15 amino acids. V lost 0 bases to trimming and J lost 7 bases; unmatched junction nucleotides: 3. From blood, roughly 220-550 ng of genomic DNA served as TRB template. BIOMED2 TRB-A/B primer pools were used in multiplex TRB PCR. TCRdb processed the multiplex PCR reads anew with MiXCR; each CDR3 protein has one entry. The sample yields 450 to 700 distinct CDR3 sequences, 22% seen once. The specimen sequenced was blood. The genes are TRBV5-6 and TRBJ2-1; 11 bases align to TRBD2. The receptor was isolated from a human donor with active COVID-19. CDR3 in DNA: TGTGCCAGCAGCTTGGGTCTAGCGGGGGGAAATGAGCAGTTCTTC. Protein sequence: CASSLGLAGGNEQFF. The whole variable domain, remainder taken from reference TRBV5-6 and TRBJ2-1, is DAGVTQSPTHLIKTRGQQVTLRCSPKSGHDTVSWYQQALGQGPQFIFQYYEEEERQRGNFPDRFSGHQFPNYSSELNVNALLLGDSALYLCASSLGLAGGNEQFFGPGTRLTVL.